This T cell receptor (beta chain) was recorded in a study of cytomegalovirus exposure and HLA in healthy donors. Regarding the study as a whole: Researchers catalogued about 160 TCR beta chains as cytomegalovirus-associated. In a later analysis, across HLA loci, associated TCR counts were highest for DRB1, lowest for HLA-C. Earlier analysis yielded a pattern in which most TCR beta V segments were productive about 87% or about 30% of the time.

Primers for the PCR totalled 60 Vbeta and 13 Jbeta. The table came from immunoSEQ multiplex PCR; TCRdb's copy has only in-frame clones and leaves some out. The sample has about 190,000 clones, 81% seen once; the top ten hold over 3.5%. Trimming took 1 base from V and 4 from J, leaving 14 bases between them. The length of the CDR3 is 15 residues. Germline CDR1 MGHRA, CDR2 YSYEKL. About this clone itself: As yet, its antigen is unknown.

This chain links TRBV4-1 with TRBJ2-7, with D possibly being TRBD2 (6 bases). The receptor's source is a man in his forties or fifties in good health and CMV-seronegative. Sequencing used PBMCs. The CDR3 sequence is CASSQGGVPGYEQYF. The CDR3 coding sequence is TGCGCCAGCAGCCAAGGGGGGGTGCCTGGGTACGAGCAGTACTTC.